This record covers a single T cell receptor beta chain. The antigen is not known. Sequenced by immunoSEQ multiplex PCR; TCRdb stores in-frame clones only, minus some. The sample has about 41,000 clones; about 91% are singletons. The data derive from a study of T cells in narcolepsy. Overall study: Enrolled donors included narcolepsy type 1 or type 2 patients and healthy controls. General observations from the study: Autoreactive HCRT-specific and TRIB2-specific clonotypes were marked in same-patient CSF-versus-blood CD4+ comparisons. Some memory CD4+ repertoires had no autoreactive clone sequences. Reportedly, autoreactive clonotypes were serially detected in patients' blood but not controls'.

The sequenced sample was CD45RA- memory CD4+ T cells from PBMCs. The sequence came from a human donor with narcolepsy.

The CDR3 DNA reads as TGTGCCAGCAGCAAAGTATTACAGGGGGCAGGTGAAGCTTTCTTT. Its translation is CASSKVLQGAGEAFF. V is TRBV21-1 and J is TRBJ1-1; the D call TRBD1 from the table was never checked on the DNA. TRBV21-1 is classified as a pseudogene. This CDR3 has 15 residues.